This T cell receptor (beta chain) is from a study of read filtering for tumor transcriptome and immune sequencing. Study details: Transcriptome libraries were built from DNase-treated RNA. General observations from the study: IR-seq and RNA-seq agreed better without single-read clonotypes.

The V gene end was trimmed by 0 bases and the J gene end by 5 bases; junction bases not matched to a gene: 7. CDR3 length: 16 residues. Germline-derived CDR1 and CDR2 are DFQATT and SNEGSKA (reference sequence). From 400 to 450 ng of RNA, a library with molecular barcoded alpha/delta and beta/gamma adaptors was made. TCRdb re-called the reads with MiXCR, one entry per CDR3 protein. The sample lists 85,000 or so distinct CDR3 sequences, approximately 13% occurring once. This clonotype has more than one count but fewer than ten. Its specificity is unknown. This sequence joins TRBV20-1 and TRBJ2-5; 12 bases map to TRBD1. This clonotype was sampled from a donor aged 40 or over with multiple myeloma. Input material: a population of CD138-negative cells sorted from bone marrow. The CDR3 sequence: CSARDLGQGAGETQYF. DNA for the CDR3: TGCAGTGCTAGAGATTTGGGACAGGGGGCGGGGGAGACCCAGTACTTC.